This T cell receptor (beta chain) appears in the sequencing data of a study of identical twins. TCRdb ran MiXCR on the 5' RACE reads and lists one entry per CDR3 protein. This table holds about 530,000 distinct CDR3 sequences, approximately 16% found once. The junction had 3 bases not matched to a gene; V was cut back by 1 base and J by 3 bases. From germline, CDR1 is SGHRS and CDR2 YFSETQ. The CDR3 runs 15 residues. This clonotype was picked up many times. These same data were also listed under a study on yellow fever vaccine responses in identical twins.

Sequences were obtained from CD4+ T cells sorted from blood. V is TRBV5-1 and J is TRBJ2-1; 8 bases are a match to TRBD2. The receptor was derived from a woman aged 18-30 years in good health. The CDR3 DNA reads as TGCGCCAGCAGCTTGAGCAGCGGGGGCTACAATGAGCAGTTCTTC. This translates into CASSLSSGGYNEQFF.